Listed here are 9 T cell receptor beta chains from one sample, sequenced in a study of shared clonotypes between healthy human individuals. Measured with immunoSEQ multiplex PCR; TCRdb has only the in-frame clones, and not every one. The sample has 1,500,000 or so clones, approximately 97% seen once. Sequenced: naive CD4+ T cells sorted from blood. Subset reported: CD45RA+ positively selected. Receptors were obtained from a man aged 30-40 years in good health.

Comment on this clone: This same CDR3 is encoded by further DNA sequences in the sample. This rearrangement joins TRBV9 to TRBJ2-1, with unresolved D. Germline V lookup: CDR1 SGDLS, CDR2 YYNGEE. V lost 2 bases and J lost 4, with 7 bases in between. CDR3 size: 13 residues. CDR3 coding DNA: TGTGCCAGCAGCGTGGTGGGGTACAATGAGCAGTTCTTC. Residues: CASSVVGYNEQFF.

V is TRBV18 and J is TRBJ2-2; TRBD2 agrees at 14 bases. CDR3 size: 20 residues. V was pared by 5 bases and J by 5 bases, with 16 bases of the junction left unmatched. Germline-derived CDR1 and CDR2 are KGHSH and LQKENI. CDR3 sequence (DNA): TGTGCCAGCTCAGCACTAATCGGGACTAGCGGGAGAAAAAGTACCGGGGAGCTGTTTTTT. Protein sequence: CASSALIGTSGRKSTGELFF.

This clone has a single count. The same CDR3 can be traced to other DNA sequences in this sample. The V gene is TRBV28, the J gene TRBJ1-4; D gene uncertain. V shed 4 bases and J shed 5 bases, with 5 bases lying between them. CDR1 and CDR2 (germline): MDHEN, SYDVKM. The CDR3 loop spans 12 amino acids. The CDR3 sequence: CASSSANEKLFF. CDR3 in DNA: TGTGCCAGCAGTTCGGCGAATGAAAAACTGTTTTTT.

The rearrangement links TRBV6-4 to TRBJ2-7; D possibly corresponds to TRBD1 (5 bases). This CDR3 has 14 residues. Trimming removed 7 bases at V and 1 base at J, with 14 bases between. The germline V gene has CDR1 MRHNA and CDR2 SNTAGT. This CDR3 reads CASMGLTESYEQYF. DNA for the CDR3: TGTGCCAGCATGGGGTTGACAGAATCCTACGAGCAGTACTTC.

V usage is TRBV28 and J usage is TRBJ2-1, with 14 bases fitting TRBD2. After removal of 5 bases from V and 7 bases from J, the junction contained 16 bases not matched to a gene. The CDR3 loop spans 19 amino acids. The V gene's germline CDR1 is MDHEN and CDR2 SYDVKM. The CDR3 is CASSEISGLAGGGGNEQFF. In DNA, the CDR3 is TGTGCCAGCAGTGAGATTTCTGGACTAGCGGGAGGAGGGGGGAATGAGCAGTTCTTC. Together with reference TRBV28 and TRBJ2-1, the CDR3 gives the full variable domain: DVKVTQSSRYLVKRTGEKVFLECVQDMDHENMFWYRQDPGLGLRLIYFSYDVKMKEKGDIPEGYSVSREKKERFSLILESASTNQTSMYLCASSEISGLAGGGGNEQFFGPGTRLTVL.

V and J are TRBV29-1 and TRBJ2-7; TRBD1 aligns across 8 bases. The CDR3 runs to 14 residues. Germline V gene sequence: CDR1 SQVTM, CDR2 ANQGSEA. V trimming: 7 bases; J trimming: 5 bases; junction bases outside the gene matches: 13. CDR3 nucleotide sequence: TGCAGCGCCCGATTCGAGGACAGGGTGAACGAGCAGTACTTC. It codes for CSARFEDRVNEQYF.

This chain links TRBV5-1 with TRBJ2-5; D remains ambiguous. V lost 2 bases and J lost 2, with 7 bases in between. The CDR3 runs 13 residues. Per germline, CDR1 SGHRS and CDR2 YFSETQ. The CDR3 sequence: CASSLRRQETQYF. CDR3 in DNA: TGCGCCAGCAGCTTACGACGTCAAGAGACCCAGTACTTC.

Here the CDR3 reads CASSEQVVGSYEQYF. The CDR3 nucleotides are TGTGCCAGCAGTGAACAGGTCGTTGGGTCCTACGAGCAGTACTTC. V and J are TRBV6-1 and TRBJ2-7; D gene unclear. This CDR3 has 15 amino acids. Trimming took off 2 bases at V and 1 base at J, with 12 bases between the two ends. Germline loops: CDR1 MNHNS, CDR2 SASEGT.

This chain joins TRBV7-2 and TRBJ2-7; D is possibly TRBD1 (7 bases). Germline values: CDR1 SGHTA, CDR2 FQGNSA. Trimming pared 5 bases from V and 3 bases from J, leaving 17 bases between. The CDR3 covers 15 residues. CDR3 residues: CASSPAGQTNYEQYF. The DNA of the CDR3 is TGTGCCAGCAGCCCTGCGGGACAGACAAACTACGAGCAGTACTTC.